The 5 T cell receptor beta chains listed next were all sequenced from one sample in a study of siplizumab effects on memory and regulatory T cells. Assay used: immunoSEQ multiplex PCR; TCRdb lists only in-frame clones, some missing. The sample lists around 100,000 clones; 91% were seen once. The material sequenced was CD4+ T cells sorted from blood. The receptor source for this set is a human donor in good health.

V and J are TRBV6-5 and TRBJ1-1; D is uncertain. V gave up 6 bases and J gave up 1 base, with 15 bases separating them. From germline, CDR1 is MNHEY and CDR2 SVGAGI. CDR3 length equals 15 residues. The CDR3 sequence: CASRRDTGWNTEAFF. DNA for the CDR3: TGTGCCAGCAGAAGGGATACGGGCTGGAACACTGAAGCTTTCTTT.

The chain carries TRBV6-1 and TRBJ2-7, with D perhaps matching TRBD1 (6 bases). CDR3 length: 14 residues. Trimming removed 5 bases at V and 2 bases at J, with 13 bases between. CDR1 is MNHNS and CDR2 is SASEGT in the germline V gene. In DNA form, the CDR3 reads TGTGCCAGCAGTAGCCGGGACATCACCTACGAGCAGTACTTC. Residues: CASSSRDITYEQYF.

V is TRBV20-1 and J is TRBJ2-1, with D hard to call. This CDR3 is 11 amino acids long. Germline V gene sequence: CDR1 DFQATT, CDR2 SNEGSKA (reference sequence). Trimming shortened V by 4 bases and J by 4 bases, and 5 bases separated the two germline ends. The CDR3 here is CSATVYNEQFF. The CDR3 DNA sequence: TGCAGTGCTACGGTGTACAATGAGCAGTTCTTC.

V and J are TRBV5-1 and TRBJ2-7; 8 bases fit TRBD1. Unmatched junction bases numbered 7, after V lost 0 bases and J lost 5 bases. Germline-derived CDR1 and CDR2 are SGHRS and YFSETQ. The CDR3 spans 15 residues. CDR3 in amino acids: CASSLVPDRDHEQYF. In DNA, the CDR3 is TGCGCCAGCAGCTTGGTTCCGGACAGGGACCACGAGCAGTACTTC. The full variable domain, with the rest looked up from reference TRBV5-1 and TRBJ2-7, is KAGVTQTPRYLIKTRGQQVTLSCSPISGHRSVSWYQQTPGQGLQFLFEYFSETQRNKGNFPGRFSGRQFSNSRSEMNVSTLELGDSALYLCASSLVPDRDHEQYFGPGTRLTVT.

Only a few counts were recorded for this clone. This rearrangement joins TRBV14 to TRBJ1-2; 7 nucleotides agree with TRBD1. The CDR3 runs to 13 residues. Germline V gene sequence: CDR1 SGHDN, CDR2 FVKESK. V gave up 1 base and J gave up 7 bases; unmatched junction bases: 3. This chain's CDR3 is CASSQVSGGGYTF. DNA for the CDR3: TGTGCCAGCAGCCAAGTTTCAGGGGGTGGCTACACCTTC.